The 22 T cell receptor beta chains below come from one sample, sequenced in a study of T cells after posttransplantation cyclophosphamide. The data were produced by immunoSEQ multiplex PCR, yet TCRdb's version contains in-frame clones alone and is incomplete. The sample has more than 25,000 clones, none seen only once. The sample consisted of PBMCs. All receptors come from a man aged 45-60 years in good health, CMV-negative, and a related stem cell transplant donor.

In its sample, this clone was seen many times. The chain employs TRBV6-5 and TRBJ1-2; perhaps TRBD1 as D (5 bases). In germline, CDR1 is MNHEY, CDR2 SVGAGI. The length of the CDR3 is 14 residues. Trimming cost V 4 bases and J 4 bases, with 13 bases left between them. CDR3 coding DNA: TGTGCCAGCAGTTCGACAGAAGATTTCTATGGCTACACCTTC. Amino acid sequence: CASSSTEDFYGYTF.

This clone was observed at least ten times. The CDR3 coding sequence is TGCGCCAGCAGCCAAGCTAGCGGACCAATGAGAGAGACCCAGTACTTC. Translated, it gives CASSQASGPMRETQYF. This sequence joins TRBV4-1 and TRBJ2-5, with 7 bases aligning to TRBD2. This CDR3 has 16 residues. Germline values: CDR1 MGHRA, CDR2 YSYEKL. J gave up 4 bases and V 1 base, and 9 bases lay outside the gene matches.

The V gene is TRBV9, the J gene TRBJ2-5; 7 nucleotides line up with TRBD1. V lost 3 bases and J lost 2; bases outside the gene matches: 4. Germline V gives CDR1 SGDLS, CDR2 YYNGEE. The CDR3 loop spans 14 amino acids. The CDR3 spells CASSGGQTQETQYF. The CDR3 DNA sequence: TGTGCCAGCAGCGGGGGACAGACTCAAGAGACCCAGTACTTC. Together with reference TRBV9 and TRBJ2-5, the CDR3 gives the full variable domain: DSGVTQTPKHLITATGQRVTLRCSPRSGDLSVYWYQQSLDQGLQFLIQYYNGEERAKGNILERFSAQQFPDLHSELNLSSLELGDSALYFCASSGGQTQETQYFGPGTRLLVL.

This clone was found many times. The J gene is TRBJ2-2, the V gene TRBV5-1; 7 bases are shared with TRBD1. Germline CDR1 is SGHRS and CDR2 is YFSETQ. The CDR3 is made up of 15 amino acids. The V segment lost 4 bases and the J segment 0 bases; nucleotides outside the gene matches: 3. The CDR3 DNA reads as TGCGCCAGCAGCAACCAGGGGGCGAACACCGGGGAGCTGTTTTTT. It codes for CASSNQGANTGELFF.

This clone was seen many times. The chain links TRBV9 to TRBJ2-5, with 8 nucleotides matching TRBD2. The ends lost 4 bases at V and 1 base at J; junction bases unmatched: 6. Germline V gene sequence: CDR1 SGDLS, CDR2 YYNGEE. This CDR3 region has 15 residues. CDR3 nucleotides: TGTGCCAGCAGCCCCCCCCGGGGGGGCCAAGAGACCCAGTACTTC. It codes for CASSPPRGGQETQYF.

This clone was detected many times. In nucleotides, the CDR3 is TGTGCCAGCAGCCCAACTAGCGGAGCGGGGGGAGAGCAGTACTTC. Translation gives CASSPTSGAGGEQYF. The chain employs TRBV11-3 and TRBJ2-7; TRBD2 aligns across 9 bases. From germline, CDR1 is SGHNT and CDR2 YENEEA. After removal of 5 bases from V and 7 bases from J, the junction contained 12 bases not matched to a gene. CDR3 length equals 15 residues.

Ten or more counts support this clone. The J gene is TRBJ1-4, the V gene TRBV9, with 9 nucleotides matching TRBD1. Trimming at V came to 4 bases and at J to 7 bases, leaving 5 bases not matched to a gene. The CDR3 is 14 residues long. CDR1 SGDLS and CDR2 YYNGEE come from the germline V gene. CDR3 loop: CASSFPGQGEKLFF. Here the CDR3 DNA reads TGTGCCAGCAGCTTTCCGGGACAGGGTGAAAAACTGTTTTTT.

There are many counts of this clone. The rearrangement uses TRBV25-1 and TRBJ1-4; a weak D match, TRBD1 (6 bases). V lost 8 bases to trimming and J lost 4 bases, with 11 bases between them. The CDR3 contains 13 residues. The germline V gene encodes CDR1 MGHDK and CDR2 SYGVNS. CDR3 DNA: TGTGCCAGCCAGGGGACGGGTAATGAAAAACTGTTTTTT. It encodes CASQGTGNEKLFF.

The sample holds many counts of this clone. CDR3 coding DNA: TGTGCCAGCAGTGCACGGGGGGACTGGAGCACAGATACGCAGTATTTT. This codes for CASSARGDWSTDTQYF. The chain combines TRBV2 with TRBJ2-3; 7 bases line up with TRBD2. The length of the CDR3 is 16 residues. Per the germline V gene, CDR1 is SNHLY and CDR2 is FYNNEI. V was pared by 4 bases and J by 0 bases, with 7 bases of the junction left unmatched.

In this sample, this clone turned up many times. The rearrangement uses TRBV30 and TRBJ2-1; 13 nucleotides align to TRBD2. The CDR3 sequence is 15 residues long. The J segment lost 6 bases and the V segment lost 2 bases, leaving 4 bases of the junction unmatched. CDR1 is GTSNPN and CDR2 is SVGIG in the germline V gene (reference sequence). CDR3 bases: TGTGCCTGGAGTCCGGGACTAGCGGGATTCAATGAGCAGTTCTTC. It yields the protein CAWSPGLAGFNEQFF.

This clone was detected many times. The chain's CDR3 is CASSEFLVTEHNEKLFF. CDR3 in DNA: TGTGCCAGCTCGGAATTTTTGGTAACGGAGCACAATGAAAAACTGTTTTTT. V is TRBV18 and J is TRBJ1-4; D not resolved. The V end was cut by 6 bases, the J end by 5 bases, with 22 bases between. Germline CDR1 KGHSH, CDR2 LQKENI. This CDR3 region has 17 residues.

This clone has ten or more counts. J is TRBJ1-2 and V is TRBV5-4; maybe TRBD1 (6 bases). V was cut by 2 bases and J by 6 bases, with 17 bases left in between. CDR1 is SGHNT, CDR2 YYREEE, per germline (reference sequence). This CDR3 spans 15 amino acids. The CDR3 nucleotides are TGTGCCAGCAGCTTAAAGGGGGGGGATGGCAATGGCTACACCTTC. It translates to CASSLKGGDGNGYTF.

This clone was recorded many times. The chain is built from TRBV19 and TRBJ2-2, with TRBD1 identical over 11 bases. Germline loops: CDR1 LNHDA, CDR2 SQIVND (reference sequence). The CDR3 has 14 residues. V shed 9 bases, J shed 14 bases, and the junction held 14 bases outside the gene matches. DNA for the CDR3: TGTGCCAGCGCCAGGGACAGGGGGAGAGAGGATCTGTTTTTT. As protein: CASARDRGREDLFF.

The sample holds many counts of this clone. This rearrangement joins TRBV30 to TRBJ2-1, with D tentatively TRBD2 (5 bases). The CDR3 runs 11 residues. Germline CDR1 is GTSNPN and CDR2 is SVGIG (reference sequence). V lost 5 bases and J lost 3, with 5 bases in between. The CDR3 here is CAWRGYNEQFF. CDR3 DNA sequence: TGTGCCTGGCGGGGCTACAATGAGCAGTTCTTC.

This clone occurred many times. The V and J genes are TRBV2 and TRBJ2-2; 12 bases are a match to TRBD2. CDR1 is SNHLY, CDR2 FYNNEI, per germline. This CDR3 has 16 amino acids. The V segment lost 9 bases and the J segment 4 bases; nucleotides outside the gene matches: 9. DNA of the CDR3: TGTGCCAGGAGCTTGACTAGCGGGGGACCCACCGGGGAGCTGTTTTTT. It specifies CARSLTSGGPTGELFF.

This clone was counted at least ten times. The rearrangement links TRBV11-3 to TRBJ2-5; 7 nucleotides line up with TRBD2. The length of the CDR3 is 18 residues. Germline loops: CDR1 SGHNT, CDR2 YENEEA. V gave up 1 base and J gave up 5 bases; unmatched junction bases: 16. CDR3: CASSLAPRTPMRGETQYF. The CDR3 coding sequence is TGTGCCAGCAGCTTAGCCCCACGCACCCCGATGCGGGGGGAGACCCAGTACTTC. The full variable domain, completed using reference TRBV11-3 and TRBJ2-5, is EAGVVQSPRYKIIEKKQPVAFWCNPISGHNTLYWYLQNLGQGPELLIRYENEEAVDDSQLPKDRFSAERLKGVDSTLKIQPAELGDSAVYLCASSLAPRTPMRGETQYFGPGTRLLVL.

This clone was detected a few times. CDR3 amino acids: CASSSAERDYSYEQYF. CDR3 bases: TGTGCCAGCAGCTCCGCCGAGAGGGACTACTCCTACGAGCAGTACTTC. The V and J genes are TRBV11-2 and TRBJ2-5, with 7 bases matching TRBD2. The J call may not be correct, given that the DNA end is closer to TRBJ2-7. The CDR3 extends over 16 amino acids. Germline V gene data show CDR1 as SGHAT and CDR2 as FQNNGV.

This clone was recorded many times. The J gene is TRBJ2-7, the V gene TRBV5-1; 8 positions match TRBD1. Germline-derived CDR1 and CDR2 are SGHRS and YFSETQ. The CDR3 runs to 14 residues. The junction had 9 bases not matched to a gene; V was cut back by 0 bases and J by 10 bases. The DNA for the CDR3 is TGCGCCAGCAGCTTGGGTGACAGGGGCAACAGTCAGTACTTC. It encodes CASSLGDRGNSQYF.

Many counts were recorded for this clone. The V call is TRBV2, the J call TRBJ1-2; TRBD1 might be the D (6 bases). There are 11 residues in the CDR3. Germline V gives CDR1 SNHLY, CDR2 FYNNEI. Trimming took off 6 bases at V and 8 bases at J, with 10 bases between the two ends. In DNA form, the CDR3 reads TGTGCCAGCAGCACAGGGATCGGCTACACCTTC. Residues: CASSTGIGYTF.

This clone was counted ten times or more. The chain combines TRBV6-5 with TRBJ1-1; D possibly corresponds to TRBD1 (6 bases). The CDR3 is 14 residues long. Per the germline V gene, CDR1 is MNHEY and CDR2 is SVGAGI. Trimming removed 6 bases at V and 4 bases at J, with 15 bases between. This CDR3 is CASSPATGTTEAFF. The CDR3 bases are TGTGCCAGCAGCCCGGCGACAGGAACCACTGAAGCTTTCTTT.

This clone was detected many times. The chain is built from TRBV2 and TRBJ2-7, with TRBD1 identical over 9 bases. V was pared by 9 bases and J by 5 bases, with 8 bases of the junction left unmatched. The CDR3 consists of 13 residues. Germline assignment: CDR1 SNHLY and CDR2 FYNNEI. The CDR3: CASTGTGKNEQYF. CDR3 DNA: TGTGCCAGTACCGGGACAGGGAAAAACGAGCAGTACTTC.

Ten or more counts support this clone. The chain combines TRBV18 with TRBJ2-7; TRBD1 matches at 10 bases. With V trimmed by 3 bases and J by 3 bases, 2 bases remained unmatched. There are 14 residues in the CDR3. The germline V gene has CDR1 KGHSH and CDR2 LQKENI. The CDR3 spells CASSPGTGDYEQYF. The CDR3 DNA reads TGTGCCAGCTCACCCGGGACAGGGGACTACGAGCAGTACTTC.